A selection of T cell receptor beta chains follows, all from one sample in a study of shared clonotypes between healthy human individuals. Profiled with immunoSEQ multiplex PCR; TCRdb holds only in-frame clones, not every one. Of approximately 1.1 million clones in the sample, around 78% were seen once. The sequenced material came from memory CD4+ T cells from PBMCs. The receptors derive from a man younger than 35 in good health. Some clones in this sample may be carry-over from other donors' samples. Each CDR3 is given with its conserved first and last residue. The order of the fields is CDR3 DNA, CDR3 protein, clone size, J gene, CDR3 length, D gene, V gene. The D gene is left open where the match is weak. Size tells how often a clone was seen (once, few, many) or the class of an expanded clone, and some rows leave it out.

CDR3nt: TGTGCCAGTAGTACCCCCGGGCCTATGATCAATGAGCAGTTCTTC
CDR3aa: CASSTPGPMINEQFF
abundance: .
j_gene: TRBJ2-1
len: 15
d_gene: .
v_gene: TRBV19

CDR3nt: TGTGCCAGCAGGCACCTCCGGGGCCCGAGGCGACCTGGGGAGCTGTTTTTT
CDR3aa: CASRHLRGPRRPGELFF
abundance: .
j_gene: TRBJ2-2
len: 17
d_gene: .
v_gene: TRBV11-2

CDR3nt: TGTGCCAGCAGCTCGACTAGCGGGAGAAGTGAGACCCAGTACTTC
CDR3aa: CASSSTSGRSETQYF
abundance: .
j_gene: TRBJ2-5
len: 15
d_gene: TRBD2
v_gene: TRBV11-2

CDR3nt: TGTGCCAGCAGAACCTACTCTGGCACGGTTAAAGGCTACACCTTC
CDR3aa: CASRTYSGTVKGYTF
abundance: .
j_gene: TRBJ1-2
len: 15
d_gene: .
v_gene: TRBV11-2

CDR3nt: TGTGCCAGCAGCAACAGCACAGATACGCAGTATTTT
CDR3aa: CASSNSTDTQYF
abundance: .
j_gene: TRBJ2-3
len: 12
d_gene: .
v_gene: TRBV21-1

CDR3nt: TGTGCCAGTAGTTCCCAAGGCCGGGACAAATACTCGAACACCGGGGAGCTGTTTTTT
CDR3aa: CASSSQGRDKYSNTGELFF
abundance: .
j_gene: TRBJ2-2
len: 19
d_gene: .
v_gene: TRBV19

CDR3nt: TGTGCCAGCAGCTGGGGTGGGGCAGATGATGAAAAACTGTTTTTT
CDR3aa: CASSWGGADDEKLFF
abundance: many
j_gene: TRBJ1-4
len: 15
d_gene: .
v_gene: TRBV27

CDR3nt: TGTGCCAGCTCACCACTCCAGATTAATGAAAAACTGTTTTTT
CDR3aa: CASSPLQINEKLFF
abundance: .
j_gene: TRBJ1-4
len: 14
d_gene: .
v_gene: TRBV18

CDR3nt: TGTGCCAGTATGGGACTAGCGGGATCGTCCGGGGAGCTGTTTTTT
CDR3aa: CASMGLAGSSGELFF
abundance: .
j_gene: TRBJ2-2
len: 15
d_gene: TRBD2
v_gene: TRBV19

CDR3nt: TGTGCCAGCAGCGGACAGGGGGGGAACACTGAAGCTTTCTTT
CDR3aa: CASSGQGGNTEAFF
abundance: .
j_gene: TRBJ1-1
len: 14
d_gene: TRBD1
v_gene: TRBV14

CDR3nt: TGTGCCACCAGCAGAGTAACAGTGACAGGGATGGCCGGGGGGTACGAGCAGTACTTC
CDR3aa: CATSRVTVTGMAGGYEQYF
abundance: .
j_gene: TRBJ2-7
len: 19
d_gene: .
v_gene: TRBV15

CDR3nt: TGTGCCAGCTCACCACCGGGTCCACACGCCACCACAGATACGCAGTATTTT
CDR3aa: CASSPPGPHATTDTQYF
abundance: .
j_gene: TRBJ2-3
len: 17
d_gene: .
v_gene: TRBV18

CDR3nt: TGTGCCAGCAGCTTAGCGTCGGCCGACTACGAGCAGTACTTC
CDR3aa: CASSLASADYEQYF
abundance: few
j_gene: TRBJ2-7
len: 14
d_gene: .
v_gene: TRBV7-8

CDR3nt: TGCGCCAGCAGCCAATCTACCAATACAGGGGGCTTCTATGGCTACACCTTC
CDR3aa: CASSQSTNTGGFYGYTF
abundance: .
j_gene: TRBJ1-2
len: 17
d_gene: TRBD1
v_gene: TRBV4-1

CDR3nt: TGTGCCAGCAGCCCAGGGGGGGGAGGCGAGCAGTACTTC
CDR3aa: CASSPGGGGEQYF
abundance: .
j_gene: TRBJ2-7
len: 13
d_gene: .
v_gene: TRBV25-1

CDR3nt: TGCGCCAGCGGGGACAGTTCTGGGGCCAACGTCCTGACTTTC
CDR3aa: CASGDSSGANVLTF
abundance: .
j_gene: TRBJ2-6
len: 14
d_gene: TRBD1
v_gene: TRBV5-1

CDR3nt: TGTGCCAGCAGCGCCGCTGGCTTGGCCGGGGAGCTGTTTTTT
CDR3aa: CASSAAGLAGELFF
abundance: .
j_gene: TRBJ2-2
len: 14
d_gene: .
v_gene: TRBV9

CDR3nt: TGTGCCAGCAGCTTCGTGACAGGTCCCCGGGAAGCTTTCTTT
CDR3aa: CASSFVTGPREAFF
abundance: .
j_gene: TRBJ1-1
len: 14
d_gene: .
v_gene: TRBV7-9

CDR3nt: TGTGCCAGCAGTAACGGGGCGCCTTCTTCGGGCTATGGCTACACCTTC
CDR3aa: CASSNGAPSSGYGYTF
abundance: .
j_gene: TRBJ1-2
len: 16
d_gene: .
v_gene: TRBV28

CDR3nt: TGTGCCAGCAGTGTGACACGGTCTGGGGCCAACGTCCTGACTTTC
CDR3aa: CASSVTRSGANVLTF
abundance: .
j_gene: TRBJ2-6
len: 15
d_gene: .
v_gene: TRBV28

CDR3nt: TGTGCCAGCAGTACTAGGACTAGCGGGGGGGATGAGCAGTTCTTC
CDR3aa: CASSTRTSGGDEQFF
abundance: .
j_gene: TRBJ2-1
len: 15
d_gene: TRBD2
v_gene: TRBV28

CDR3nt: TGTGCCAGCAGTTCCGGGGAGGCTAACTATGGCTACACCTTC
CDR3aa: CASSSGEANYGYTF
abundance: .
j_gene: TRBJ1-2
len: 14
d_gene: .
v_gene: TRBV28

CDR3nt: TGTGCCAGCTCACCCAGCTCTGGGGCCAACGTCCTGACTTTC
CDR3aa: CASSPSSGANVLTF
abundance: few
j_gene: TRBJ2-6
len: 14
d_gene: .
v_gene: TRBV18

CDR3nt: TGTGCCAGCTCACCACTACAGGGGAACACTGAAGCTTTCTTT
CDR3aa: CASSPLQGNTEAFF
abundance: few
j_gene: TRBJ1-1
len: 14
d_gene: .
v_gene: TRBV18

CDR3nt: TGCGCCAGCAGCCAAGATATATCCGCGACAGGGCGAACTGAAGCTTTCTTT
CDR3aa: CASSQDISATGRTEAFF
abundance: .
j_gene: TRBJ1-1
len: 17
d_gene: TRBD1
v_gene: TRBV4-3

CDR3nt: TGTGCCAGTACTCCTGGGGGCGGACCCGGGGAGCTGTTTTTT
CDR3aa: CASTPGGGPGELFF
abundance: .
j_gene: TRBJ2-2
len: 14
d_gene: .
v_gene: TRBV28

CDR3nt: TGTGCCTGGAGTTCCCGACGGTTCTCGAACACCGGGGAGCTGTTTTTT
CDR3aa: CAWSSRRFSNTGELFF
abundance: .
j_gene: TRBJ2-2
len: 16
d_gene: .
v_gene: TRBV30

CDR3nt: TGTGCCAGCTCACCGGAGGGGATCTATGGCTACACCTTC
CDR3aa: CASSPEGIYGYTF
abundance: .
j_gene: TRBJ1-2
len: 13
d_gene: .
v_gene: TRBV18